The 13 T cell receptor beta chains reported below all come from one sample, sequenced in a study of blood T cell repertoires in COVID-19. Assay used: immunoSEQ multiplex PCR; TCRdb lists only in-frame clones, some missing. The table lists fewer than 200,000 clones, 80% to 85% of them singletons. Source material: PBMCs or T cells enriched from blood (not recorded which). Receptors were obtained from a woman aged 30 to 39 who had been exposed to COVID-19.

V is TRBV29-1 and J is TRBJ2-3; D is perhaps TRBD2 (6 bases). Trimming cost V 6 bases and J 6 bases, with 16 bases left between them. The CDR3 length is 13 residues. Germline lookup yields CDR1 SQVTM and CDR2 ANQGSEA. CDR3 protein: CSVLPISGDTQYF. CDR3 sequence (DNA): TGCAGCGTCCTCCCAATTAGCGGCGATACGCAGTATTTT.

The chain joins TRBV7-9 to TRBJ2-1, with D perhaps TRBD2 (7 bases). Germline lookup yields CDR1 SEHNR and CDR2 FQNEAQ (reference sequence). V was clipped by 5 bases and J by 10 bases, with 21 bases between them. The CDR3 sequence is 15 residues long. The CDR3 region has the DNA TGTGCCAGCAGCCCGAAAGGGGGGGGCGATCGGGAGCAGTTCTTC. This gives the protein CASSPKGGGDREQFF.

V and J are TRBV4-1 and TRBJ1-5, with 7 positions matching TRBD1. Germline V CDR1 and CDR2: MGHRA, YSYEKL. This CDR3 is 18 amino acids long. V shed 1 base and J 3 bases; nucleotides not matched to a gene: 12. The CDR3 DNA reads TGCGCCAGCAGCCAAGCGAACAGGGGTTCGGGAGTCAATCAGCCCCAGCATTTT. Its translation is CASSQANRGSGVNQPQHF.

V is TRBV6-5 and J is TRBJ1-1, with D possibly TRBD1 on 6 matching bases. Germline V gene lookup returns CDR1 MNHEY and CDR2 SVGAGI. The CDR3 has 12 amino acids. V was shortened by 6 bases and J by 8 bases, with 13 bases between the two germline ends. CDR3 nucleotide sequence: TGTGCCAGCAGAGCCTTTACAGGGGAAGCTTTCTTT. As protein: CASRAFTGEAFF.

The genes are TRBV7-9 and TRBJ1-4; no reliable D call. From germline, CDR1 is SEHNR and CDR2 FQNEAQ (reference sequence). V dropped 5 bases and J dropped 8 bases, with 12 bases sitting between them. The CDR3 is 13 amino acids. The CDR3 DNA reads TGTGCCAGCAGCCGTAGCGTTCAAGAAAAACTGTTTTTT. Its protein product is CASSRSVQEKLFF.

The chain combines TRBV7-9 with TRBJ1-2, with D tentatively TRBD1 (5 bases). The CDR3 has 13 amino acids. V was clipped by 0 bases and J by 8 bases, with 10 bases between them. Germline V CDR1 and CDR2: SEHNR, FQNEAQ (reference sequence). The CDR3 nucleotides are TGTGCCAGCAGCTTAGCCGGGCAGGGAGGCTACACCTTC. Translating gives CASSLAGQGGYTF.

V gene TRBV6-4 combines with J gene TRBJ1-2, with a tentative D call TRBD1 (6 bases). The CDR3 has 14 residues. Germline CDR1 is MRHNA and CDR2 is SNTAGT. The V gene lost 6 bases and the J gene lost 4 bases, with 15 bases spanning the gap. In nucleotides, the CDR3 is TGTGCCAGCAGCCCAGGGGCCTGGGGCTATGGCTACACCTTC. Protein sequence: CASSPGAWGYGYTF.

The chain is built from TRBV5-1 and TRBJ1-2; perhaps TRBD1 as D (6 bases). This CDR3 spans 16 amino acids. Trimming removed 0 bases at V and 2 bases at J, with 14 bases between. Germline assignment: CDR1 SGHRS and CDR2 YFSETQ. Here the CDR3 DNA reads TGCGCCAGCAGCTTGGCCCCCCAGGGGACAAACTATGGCTACACCTTC. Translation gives CASSLAPQGTNYGYTF.

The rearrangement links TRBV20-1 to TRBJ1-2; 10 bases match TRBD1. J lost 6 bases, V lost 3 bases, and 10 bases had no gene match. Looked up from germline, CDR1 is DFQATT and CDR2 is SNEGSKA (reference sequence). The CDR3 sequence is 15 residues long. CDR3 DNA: TGCAGTGCTAGTCAACCGGGACAGGGGTTGCATGGCTACACCTTC. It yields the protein CSASQPGQGLHGYTF.

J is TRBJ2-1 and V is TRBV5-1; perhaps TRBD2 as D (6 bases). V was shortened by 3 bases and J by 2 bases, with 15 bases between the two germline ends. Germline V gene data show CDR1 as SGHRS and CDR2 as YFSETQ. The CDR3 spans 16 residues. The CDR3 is CASSWDLSEAYNEQFF. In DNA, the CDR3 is TGCGCCAGCAGCTGGGACTTATCAGAGGCCTACAATGAGCAGTTCTTC. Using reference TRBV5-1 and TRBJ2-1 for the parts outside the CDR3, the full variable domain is KAGVTQTPRYLIKTRGQQVTLSCSPISGHRSVSWYQQTPGQGLQFLFEYFSETQRNKGNFPGRFSGRQFSNSRSEMNVSTLELGDSALYLCASSWDLSEAYNEQFFGPGTRLTVL.

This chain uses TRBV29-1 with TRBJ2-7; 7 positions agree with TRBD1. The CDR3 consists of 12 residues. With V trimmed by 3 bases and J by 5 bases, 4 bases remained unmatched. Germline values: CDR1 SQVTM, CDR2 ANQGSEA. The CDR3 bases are TGCAGCGTTGACTTGACAGGGAACGAGCAGTACTTC. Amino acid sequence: CSVDLTGNEQYF.

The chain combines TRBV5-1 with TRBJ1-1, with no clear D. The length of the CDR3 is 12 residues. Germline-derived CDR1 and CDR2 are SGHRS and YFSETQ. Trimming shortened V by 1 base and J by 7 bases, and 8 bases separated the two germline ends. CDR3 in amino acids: CASSLSEGEAFF. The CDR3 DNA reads TGCGCCAGCAGCTTGTCCGAGGGTGAAGCTTTCTTT.

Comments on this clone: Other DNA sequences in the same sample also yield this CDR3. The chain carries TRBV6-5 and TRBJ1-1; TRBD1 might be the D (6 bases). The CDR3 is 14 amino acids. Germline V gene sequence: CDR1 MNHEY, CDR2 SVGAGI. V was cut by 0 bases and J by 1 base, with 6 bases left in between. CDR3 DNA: TGTGCCAGCAGTTACTCAGGGGGGAACACTGAAGCTTTCTTT. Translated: CASSYSGGNTEAFF.